A single sample gave rise to the 13 T cell receptor beta chains below, sequenced in a study of T cells in Graves' hyperthyroidism and ophthalmopathy. Amplified TCR beta CDR3 regions came from RNA transcripts. The HTBI primer set was used in a first-round RT-PCR of the TCR CDR3. MiXCR, run by TCRdb on the multiplex PCR reads, gives a single entry per CDR3 protein. This sample carries some 600,000 distinct CDR3 sequences, more than 11% of them seen once, and the ten largest clones take roughly 5.7%. The sequenced sample was blood. The origin of the receptors is a young woman with Graves' hyperthyroidism that later progressed to Graves' ophthalmopathy.

Ten or more counts support this clonotype. The gene calls are TRBV20-1 and TRBJ2-3; 9 bases are shared with TRBD2. V was clipped by 4 bases and J by 1 base; unmatched bases: 12. Germline lookup yields CDR1 DFQATT and CDR2 SNEGSKA (reference sequence). CDR3 length: 17 residues. The CDR3 DNA reads TGCAGTGCTACATTAGCGGGAGTGGCTTACGGCACAGATACGCAGTATTTT. This sequence encodes CSATLAGVAYGTDTQYF.

This clonotype turned up a few times. CDR3 bases: TGCAGTGCTAGAGTCCGGGACAGGGCATCTGAAGCTTTCTTT. Translation gives CSARVRDRASEAFF. The rearrangement joins TRBV20-1 to TRBJ1-1, with 9 nucleotides matching TRBD1. Per germline, CDR1 DFQATT and CDR2 SNEGSKA (reference sequence). The trim removed 1 base at V and 6 bases at J, leaving 6 bases unmatched. The CDR3 consists of 14 residues.

This clonotype has more than one count but fewer than ten. One junction end disagrees with the germline gene, perhaps due to a read error. The chain uses TRBV9 and TRBJ2-3; TRBD2 agrees at 9 bases. This CDR3 has 19 amino acids. CDR1 and CDR2 (germline): SGDLS, YYNGEE. CDR3 sequence reads: CACSERGINIAGAEDTQYF. CDR3 bases: TGTGCCTGCAGCGAGCGGGGGATCAATATAGCGGGAGCGGAAGATACGCAGTATTTT. The whole variable domain, filled in from reference TRBV9 and TRBJ2-3, reads DSGVTQTPKHLITATGQRVTLRCSPRSGDLSVYWYQQSLDQGLQFLIQYYNGEERAKGNILERFSAQQFPDLHSELNLSSLELGDSALYFCACSERGINIAGAEDTQYFGPGTRLTVL.

The chain carries TRBV6-2 or TRBV6-3 and TRBJ2-7; 8 bases map to TRBD2. In germline, CDR1 is MNHEY, CDR2 SVGEGT. J gave up 1 base and V 10 bases, and 3 bases lay outside the gene matches. This CDR3 region has 12 residues. The CDR3 region has the DNA TGTGCCATCGGGGGGGAATCCTACGAGCAGTACTTC. Translated: CAIGGESYEQYF.

This clonotype was detected many times. The CDR3 reads CASSPRSQGVMNEQFF. In nucleotides, the CDR3 is TGTGCCAGCTCACCACGATCACAGGGGGTTATGAATGAGCAGTTCTTC. V gene TRBV18 combines with J gene TRBJ2-1; 8 bases match TRBD1. The ends lost 1 base at V and 7 bases at J; junction bases unmatched: 9. CDR3 length: 16 amino acids. CDR1 and CDR2 from the germline V gene are KGHSH and LQKENI.

This clonotype came up many times. This rearrangement joins TRBV6-1 to TRBJ2-2; 7 bases align to TRBD1. Losses at the gene ends were 8 bases for V and 3 bases for J; bases not matched to a gene: 9. From germline, CDR1 is MNHNS and CDR2 SASEGT. The CDR3 covers 15 residues. CDR3 sequence: CASGLTGMDTGELFF. CDR3 in DNA: TGTGCCAGCGGACTGACAGGGATGGACACCGGGGAGCTGTTTTTT.

This clonotype was detected a few times. The rearrangement uses TRBV6-1 and TRBJ1-1, with D unclear. V lost 3 bases to trimming and J lost 8 bases, with 7 bases between them. Germline loops: CDR1 MNHNS, CDR2 SASEGT. CDR3 length equals 11 residues. This chain's CDR3 is CASSEAPEAFF. As DNA, the CDR3 is TGTGCCAGCAGTGAGGCCCCGGAAGCTTTCTTT.

This chain connects TRBV24-1 to TRBJ1-2, with 9 bases identical to TRBD1. Germline values: CDR1 KGHDR, CDR2 SFDVKD. V trimming: 2 bases; J trimming: 6 bases; junction bases outside the gene matches: 9. The CDR3 sequence is 16 residues long. The CDR3 DNA sequence: TGTGCCACCAGTGATTCCTCCGGGACAGGGAGGGATGGCTACACCTTC. It is translated as CATSDSSGTGRDGYTF.

The chain joins TRBV9 to TRBJ2-5, with D hard to call. Trimming pared 3 bases from V and 3 bases from J, leaving 12 bases between. Germline V gene lookup returns CDR1 SGDLS and CDR2 YYNGEE. The CDR3 runs 14 residues. CDR3 DNA: TGTGCCAGCAGCGAACCCGGGCAGGAAGAGACCCAGTACTTC. Residues: CASSEPGQEETQYF. Drawing the rest from reference TRBV9 and TRBJ2-5, the complete variable domain is DSGVTQTPKHLITATGQRVTLRCSPRSGDLSVYWYQQSLDQGLQFLIQYYNGEERAKGNILERFSAQQFPDLHSELNLSSLELGDSALYFCASSEPGQEETQYFGPGTRLLVL.

The J gene is TRBJ1-5, the V gene TRBV29-1; 7 bases are a match to TRBD1. V lost 6 bases to trimming and J lost 0 bases; unmatched junction nucleotides: 5. The CDR3 covers 14 residues. Germline CDR1 is SQVTM and CDR2 is ANQGSEA. CDR3 sequence: CSVSQGDSNQPQHF. CDR3 in DNA: TGCAGCGTATCTCAGGGGGATAGCAATCAGCCCCAGCATTTT. The whole variable domain, remainder taken from reference TRBV29-1 and TRBJ1-5, is SAVISQKPSRDICQRGTSLTIQCQVDSQVTMMFWYRQQPGQSLTLIATANQGSEATYESGFVIDKFPISRPNLTFSTLTVSNMSPEDSSIYLCSVSQGDSNQPQHFGDGTRLSIL.

The sample holds many counts of this clonotype. The V and J genes are TRBV10-3 and TRBJ2-2; D is possibly TRBD2 (6 bases). The V gene lost 8 bases and the J gene lost 10 bases, with 14 bases spanning the gap. This CDR3 is built from 12 residues. The germline V gene encodes CDR1 ENHRY and CDR2 SYGVKD. The CDR3 DNA reads TGTGCCATCCGCACGGGGGTCAAGGAGCTGTTTTTT. Translation: CAIRTGVKELFF.

This clonotype was found many times. V gene TRBV6-2 or TRBV6-3 combines with J gene TRBJ2-5; TRBD2 agrees at 7 bases. With V trimmed by 4 bases and J by 4 bases, 15 bases remained unmatched. In germline, CDR1 is MNHEY, CDR2 SVGEGT. This CDR3 is 17 amino acids long. The DNA of the CDR3 is TGTGCCAGCAGTTCCGTCCCCTGGGGGGGAGGGCGAGAGACCCAGTACTTC. Its protein product is CASSSVPWGGGRETQYF.

About this clonotype: Given a much more abundant clone one base away, this may be a read error. The rearrangement uses TRBV11-2 and TRBJ1-4; no clear D gene. The CDR3 is made up of 15 amino acids. V lost 1 base to trimming and J lost 0 bases, with 6 bases between them. CDR1 and CDR2 (germline): SGHAT, FQNNGV. The CDR3 nucleotides are TGTGCCAGCAGCTTAGTTGAGTCAACTAATGAAAAACTGTTTTTT. Residues: CASSLVESTNEKLFF.